These 10 T cell receptor beta chains were sequenced from one sample in a study of blood T cell repertoires in COVID-19. Sequenced by immunoSEQ multiplex PCR; TCRdb stores in-frame clones only, minus some. The profile shows 110,000 to 150,000 clones, about 76% of them singletons. Sequencing input: peripheral blood. These receptors all stem from a human donor in a cohort sampled during active COVID-19.

The CDR3 region is CASSIALTGTGYTF. Here the CDR3 DNA reads TGTGCCAGCAGTATCGCCCTGACAGGGACTGGCTACACCTTC. The gene calls are TRBV28 and TRBJ1-2; TRBD1 matches 7 bases. This CDR3 has 14 amino acids. V gave up 5 bases and J gave up 7 bases; unmatched junction bases: 10. Germline CDR1 reads MDHEN; CDR2 reads SYDVKM.

V gene TRBV5-1 combines with J gene TRBJ1-2, with 9 bases matching TRBD1. Germline values: CDR1 SGHRS, CDR2 YFSETQ. Trimming at V came to 0 bases and at J to 2 bases, leaving 2 bases not matched to a gene. CDR3 length equals 15 residues. The CDR3 region has the DNA TGCGCCAGCAGCTTGGGGGGACAGGGAAACTATGGCTACACCTTC. Residues: CASSLGGQGNYGYTF.

This chain links TRBV3-1 (or the pseudogene TRBV3-2) with TRBJ2-7; TRBD2 aligns across 16 bases. This CDR3 is built from 17 residues. After removal of 1 base from V and 4 bases from J, the junction contained 4 bases not matched to a gene. Germline CDR1 LGHDT, CDR2 YNNKEL (reference sequence). The CDR3 spells CASSQAGLAGGPYEQYF. DNA for the CDR3: TGTGCCAGCAGCCAAGCGGGACTAGCGGGAGGGCCATACGAGCAGTACTTC.

The rearrangement links TRBV7-8 to TRBJ2-2, with D unclear. The CDR3 covers 16 residues. V was pared by 4 bases and J by 0 bases, with 12 bases between. Germline V gene sequence: CDR1 SGHVS, CDR2 FQNEAQ. This CDR3 is CASSYLEKANTGELFF. CDR3 coding DNA: TGTGCCAGCAGCTACCTAGAGAAGGCGAACACCGGGGAGCTGTTTTTT.

This rearrangement joins TRBV4-2 to TRBJ1-5, with 7 bases lining up with TRBD1. Germline trimming cut 4 bases from V and 4 bases from J; bases unmatched to any gene: 4. Germline V gene data show CDR1 as LGHNA and CDR2 as YNFKEQ. There are 14 residues in the CDR3. The CDR3 sequence is CASSPGQRNQPQHF. The CDR3 DNA follows: TGTGCCAGCAGCCCGGGACAGCGGAATCAGCCCCAGCATTTT.

This rearrangement joins TRBV6-6 to TRBJ2-6, with TRBD1 as a possible D gene (5 bases). From germline, CDR1 is MNHNY and CDR2 SVGAGI (reference sequence). Deletions cut 7 bases from V and 1 base from J, with 11 bases between. The CDR3 totals 15 residues. The chain's CDR3 is CASTDTTSGANVLTF. The CDR3 nucleotides are TGTGCCAGCACGGACACGACGTCTGGGGCCAACGTCCTGACTTTC.

This clone was seen once. The chain carries TRBV7-2 and TRBJ2-7, with 9 nucleotides matching TRBD2. Unmatched junction bases numbered 10, after V lost 8 bases and J lost 2 bases. Germline V gene lookup returns CDR1 SGHTA and CDR2 FQGNSA. The CDR3 totals 15 residues. As DNA, the CDR3 is TGTGCCAGCCAGGGGCTAGCGGGAAGACCCTACGAGCAGTACTTC. As protein: CASQGLAGRPYEQYF.

This clone was found a few times. The chain has TRBV28 and TRBJ2-1; D not certain. Trimming took off 6 bases at V and 7 bases at J, with 7 bases between the two ends. The germline CDR1 and CDR2 sequences are MDHEN and SYDVKM. This CDR3 has 11 residues. The CDR3 here is CASSTRNEQFF. The CDR3 DNA follows: TGTGCCAGCAGCACGAGGAATGAGCAGTTCTTC. Looking up the rest from reference TRBV28 and TRBJ2-1 gives the full variable domain: DVKVTQSSRYLVKRTGEKVFLECVQDMDHENMFWYRQDPGLGLRLIYFSYDVKMKEKGDIPEGYSVSREKKERFSLILESASTNQTSMYLCASSTRNEQFFGPGTRLTVL.

The CDR3 region has the DNA TGTGCCAGCAGTGAAACGGTTTCTCAATCACCCCTCCACTTT. As protein: CASSETVSQSPLHF. The chain recombines TRBV6-1 with TRBJ1-6; no definite D call. CDR1 is MNHNS, CDR2 SASEGT, per germline. Trimming took 2 bases from V and 10 from J, leaving 12 bases between them. The CDR3 totals 14 residues.

The rearrangement links TRBV4-2 to TRBJ2-3; tentative D call: TRBD2 (5 bases). V shed 4 bases and J shed 5 bases, with 13 bases lying between them. CDR3 size: 14 residues. Germline assignment: CDR1 LGHNA and CDR2 YNFKEQ. The CDR3 sequence: CASSPRDQKDTQYF. The CDR3 DNA sequence: TGTGCCAGCAGCCCCCGGGATCAAAAAGATACGCAGTATTTT.